This TCR beta chain was recovered during a study of blood T cell repertoires in COVID-19. Study background: Samples of COVID-19 (acute and convalescent) were obtained from the United States, Italy and Spain. Sources were T cells, B-cell-depleted T cells, or PBMCs; the material itself was cDNA or gDNA.

Original methodology: Reference gene primer amplification gave nucleated cell count estimates. Clones were sequenced by immunoSEQ multiplex PCR, and TCRdb holds only the in-frame ones, with some missing. V and J calls plus clone size are reproduced from that table; the DNA served to infer D and trimming. The data contain 88,000 or so clones, 79% of them singletons. Germline-derived CDR1 and CDR2 are SEHNR and FQNEAQ (reference sequence). V was clipped by 3 bases and J by 3 bases, with 12 bases between them. The CDR3 runs 15 residues. This clone was detected a few times. This clonotype originated in a human donor in a cohort sampled during active COVID-19. Source material: peripheral blood. The chain is built from TRBV7-9 and TRBJ1-3; D ambiguous. CDR3 sequence: CASSLAGIFGNTIYF. CDR3 coding DNA: TGTGCCAGCAGCTTGGCTGGCATCTTTGGAAACACCATATATTTT.